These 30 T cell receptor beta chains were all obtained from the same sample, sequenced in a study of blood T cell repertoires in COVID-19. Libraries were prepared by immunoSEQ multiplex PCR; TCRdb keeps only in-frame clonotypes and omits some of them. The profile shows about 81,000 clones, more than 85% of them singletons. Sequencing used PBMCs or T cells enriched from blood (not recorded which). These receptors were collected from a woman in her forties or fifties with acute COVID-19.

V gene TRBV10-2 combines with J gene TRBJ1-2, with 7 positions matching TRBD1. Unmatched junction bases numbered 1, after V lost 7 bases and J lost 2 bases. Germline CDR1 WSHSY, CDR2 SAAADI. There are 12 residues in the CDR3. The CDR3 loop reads CASMTGNYGYTF. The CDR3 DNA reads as TGCGCCAGCATGACAGGGAACTATGGCTACACCTTC.

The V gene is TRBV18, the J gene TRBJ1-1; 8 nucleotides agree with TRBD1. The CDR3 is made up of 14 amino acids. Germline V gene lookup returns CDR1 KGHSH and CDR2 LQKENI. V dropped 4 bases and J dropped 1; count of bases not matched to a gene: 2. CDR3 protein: CASSQGQENTEAFF. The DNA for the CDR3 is TGTGCCAGCTCACAGGGACAGGAGAACACTGAAGCTTTCTTT.

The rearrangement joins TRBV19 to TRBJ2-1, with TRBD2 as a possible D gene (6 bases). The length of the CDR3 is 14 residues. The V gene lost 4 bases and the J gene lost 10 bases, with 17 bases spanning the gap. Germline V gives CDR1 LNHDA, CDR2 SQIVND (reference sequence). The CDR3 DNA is TGTGCCAGTAGTACCCTTTTGGGAAGCGGGGAGCAGTTCTTC. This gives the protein CASSTLLGSGEQFF.

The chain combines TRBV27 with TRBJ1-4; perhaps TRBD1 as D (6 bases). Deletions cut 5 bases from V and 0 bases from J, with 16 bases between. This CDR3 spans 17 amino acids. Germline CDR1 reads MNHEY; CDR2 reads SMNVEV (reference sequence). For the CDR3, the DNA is TGTGCCAGCAGTAAGGGGGGGGGAGTTGCAACTAATGAAAAACTGTTTTTT. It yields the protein CASSKGGGVATNEKLFF.

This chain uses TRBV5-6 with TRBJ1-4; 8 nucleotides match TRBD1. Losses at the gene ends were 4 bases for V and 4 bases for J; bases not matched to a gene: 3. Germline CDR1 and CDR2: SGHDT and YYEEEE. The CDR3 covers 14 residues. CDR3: CASSRQGINEKLFF. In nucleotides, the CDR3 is TGTGCCAGCAGCAGACAGGGGATTAATGAAAAACTGTTTTTT.

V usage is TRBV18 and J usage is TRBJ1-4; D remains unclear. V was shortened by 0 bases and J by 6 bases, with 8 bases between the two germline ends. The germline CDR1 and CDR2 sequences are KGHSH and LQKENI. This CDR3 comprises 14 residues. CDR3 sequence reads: CASSPPPGDEKLFF. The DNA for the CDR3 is TGTGCCAGCTCACCACCCCCCGGGGATGAAAAACTGTTTTTT.

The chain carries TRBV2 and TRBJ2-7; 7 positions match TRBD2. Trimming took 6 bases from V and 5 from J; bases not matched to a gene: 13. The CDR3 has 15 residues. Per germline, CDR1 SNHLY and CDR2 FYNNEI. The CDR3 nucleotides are TGTGCCAGCAGCCCGAGTTCAGCGGGACGGAACGAGCAGTACTTC. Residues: CASSPSSAGRNEQYF.

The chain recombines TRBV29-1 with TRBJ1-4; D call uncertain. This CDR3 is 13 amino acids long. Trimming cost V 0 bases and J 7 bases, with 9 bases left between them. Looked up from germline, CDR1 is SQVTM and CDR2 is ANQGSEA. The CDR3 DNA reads TGCAGCGTTGAAGAAGTACGGGGTGAAAAACTGTTTTTT. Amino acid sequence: CSVEEVRGEKLFF.

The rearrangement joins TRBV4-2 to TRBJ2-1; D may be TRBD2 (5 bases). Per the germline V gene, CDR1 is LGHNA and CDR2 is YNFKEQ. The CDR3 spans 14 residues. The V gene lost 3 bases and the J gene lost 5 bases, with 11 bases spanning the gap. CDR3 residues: CASSQRTGNNEQFF. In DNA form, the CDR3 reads TGTGCCAGCAGCCAGCGTACGGGGAACAATGAGCAGTTCTTC.

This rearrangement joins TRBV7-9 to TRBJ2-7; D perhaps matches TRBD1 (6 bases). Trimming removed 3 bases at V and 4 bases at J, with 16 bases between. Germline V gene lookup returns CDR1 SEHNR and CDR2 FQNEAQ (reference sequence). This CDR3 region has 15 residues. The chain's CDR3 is CASSFSADRFYEQYF. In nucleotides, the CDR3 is TGTGCCAGCAGCTTTTCGGCGGACAGATTTTACGAGCAGTACTTC.

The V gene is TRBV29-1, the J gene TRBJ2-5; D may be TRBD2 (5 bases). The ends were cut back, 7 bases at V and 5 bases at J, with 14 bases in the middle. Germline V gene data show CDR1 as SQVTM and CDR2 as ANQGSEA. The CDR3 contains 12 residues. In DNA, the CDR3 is TGCAGCGGTAGTTTTAGGGAGGAGACCCAGTACTTC. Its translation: CSGSFREETQYF.

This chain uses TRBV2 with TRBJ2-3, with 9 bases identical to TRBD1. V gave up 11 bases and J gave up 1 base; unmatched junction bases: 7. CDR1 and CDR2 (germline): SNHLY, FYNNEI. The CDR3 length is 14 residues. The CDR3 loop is CAVQQGAGTDTQYF. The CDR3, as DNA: TGTGCCGTACAACAGGGGGCTGGCACAGATACGCAGTATTTT.

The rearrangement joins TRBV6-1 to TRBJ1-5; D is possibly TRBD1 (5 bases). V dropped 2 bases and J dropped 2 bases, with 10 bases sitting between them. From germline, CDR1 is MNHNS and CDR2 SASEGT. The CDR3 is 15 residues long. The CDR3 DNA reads TGTGCCAGCAGTGAAACCAGGGTTGGCAATCAGCCCCAGCATTTT. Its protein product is CASSETRVGNQPQHF.

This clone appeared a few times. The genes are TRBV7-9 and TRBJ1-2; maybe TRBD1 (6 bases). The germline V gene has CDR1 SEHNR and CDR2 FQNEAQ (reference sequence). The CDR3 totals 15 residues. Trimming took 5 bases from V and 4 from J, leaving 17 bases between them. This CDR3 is CASSRDTPRGYGYTF. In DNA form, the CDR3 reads TGTGCCAGCAGCCGGGACACGCCTAGGGGCTATGGCTACACCTTC.

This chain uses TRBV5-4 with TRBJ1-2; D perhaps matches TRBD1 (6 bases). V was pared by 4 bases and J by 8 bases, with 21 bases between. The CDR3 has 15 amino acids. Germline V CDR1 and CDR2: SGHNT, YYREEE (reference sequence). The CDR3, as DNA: TGTGCCAGCAGCCTATTCGTCGGGGGGCAAGGGGGCTACACCTTC. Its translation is CASSLFVGGQGGYTF.

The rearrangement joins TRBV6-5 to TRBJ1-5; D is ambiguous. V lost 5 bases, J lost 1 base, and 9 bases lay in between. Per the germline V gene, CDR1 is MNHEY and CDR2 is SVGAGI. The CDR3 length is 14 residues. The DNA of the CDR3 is TGTGCCAGCAGTCACGGAGTAAGCAATCAGCCCCAGCATTTT. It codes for CASSHGVSNQPQHF.

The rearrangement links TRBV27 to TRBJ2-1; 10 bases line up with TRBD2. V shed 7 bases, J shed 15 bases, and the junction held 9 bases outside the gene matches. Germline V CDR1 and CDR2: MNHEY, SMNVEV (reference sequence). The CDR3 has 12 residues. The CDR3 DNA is TGTGCCAGCAAGGGACTAGCGAACCGGGGGTTCTTC. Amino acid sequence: CASKGLANRGFF.

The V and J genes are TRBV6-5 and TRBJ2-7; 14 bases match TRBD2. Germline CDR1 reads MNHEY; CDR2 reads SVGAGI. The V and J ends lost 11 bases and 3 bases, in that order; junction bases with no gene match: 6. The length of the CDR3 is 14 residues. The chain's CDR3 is CAAQGLAGVYEQYF. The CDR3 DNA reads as TGTGCCGCTCAGGGACTAGCGGGAGTCTACGAGCAGTACTTC.

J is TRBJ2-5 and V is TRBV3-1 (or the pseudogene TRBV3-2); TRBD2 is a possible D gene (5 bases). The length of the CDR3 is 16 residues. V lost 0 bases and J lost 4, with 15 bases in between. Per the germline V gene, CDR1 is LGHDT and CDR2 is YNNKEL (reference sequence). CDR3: CASSQDLSSGAETQYF. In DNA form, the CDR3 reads TGTGCCAGCAGCCAAGATCTCTCCAGCGGTGCAGAGACCCAGTACTTC.

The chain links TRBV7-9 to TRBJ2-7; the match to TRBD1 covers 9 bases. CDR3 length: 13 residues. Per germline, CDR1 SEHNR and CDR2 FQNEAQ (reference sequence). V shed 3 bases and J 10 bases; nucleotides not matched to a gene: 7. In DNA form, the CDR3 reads TGTGCCAGCAGCTTCACCGGGACAGGGTTTCAGTACTTC. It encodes CASSFTGTGFQYF. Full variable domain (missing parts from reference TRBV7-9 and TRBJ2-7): DTGVSQNPRHKITKRGQNVTFRCDPISEHNRLYWYRQTLGQGPEFLTYFQNEAQLEKSRLLSDRFSAERPKGSFSTLEIQRTEQGDSAMYLCASSFTGTGFQYFGPGTRLTVT.

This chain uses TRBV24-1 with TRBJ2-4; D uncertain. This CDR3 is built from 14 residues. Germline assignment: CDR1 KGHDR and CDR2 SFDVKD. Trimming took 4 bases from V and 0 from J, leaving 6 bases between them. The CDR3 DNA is TGTGCCACCAGTGACCCCTTAGCCAAAAACATTCAGTACTTC. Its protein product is CATSDPLAKNIQYF.

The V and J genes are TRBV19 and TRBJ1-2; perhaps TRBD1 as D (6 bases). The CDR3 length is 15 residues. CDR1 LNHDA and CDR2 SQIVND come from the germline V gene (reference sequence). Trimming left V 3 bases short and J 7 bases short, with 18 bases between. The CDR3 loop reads CASSMGARGIAGYTF. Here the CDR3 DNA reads TGTGCCAGTAGTATGGGGGCCAGGGGAATCGCTGGCTACACCTTC.

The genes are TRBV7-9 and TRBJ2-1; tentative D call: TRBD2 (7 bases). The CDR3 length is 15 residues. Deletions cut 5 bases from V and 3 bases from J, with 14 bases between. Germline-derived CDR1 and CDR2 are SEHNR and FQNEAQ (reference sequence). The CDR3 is CASSPQGGGYNEQFF. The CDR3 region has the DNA TGTGCCAGCAGCCCACAAGGGGGGGGCTACAATGAGCAGTTCTTC.

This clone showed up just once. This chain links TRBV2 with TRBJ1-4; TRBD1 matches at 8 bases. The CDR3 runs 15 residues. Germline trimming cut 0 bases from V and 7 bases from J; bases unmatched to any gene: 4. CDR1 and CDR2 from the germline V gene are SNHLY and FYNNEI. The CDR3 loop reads CASSEAWTGSEKLFF. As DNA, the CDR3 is TGTGCCAGCAGTGAAGCCTGGACAGGGAGTGAAAAACTGTTTTTT.

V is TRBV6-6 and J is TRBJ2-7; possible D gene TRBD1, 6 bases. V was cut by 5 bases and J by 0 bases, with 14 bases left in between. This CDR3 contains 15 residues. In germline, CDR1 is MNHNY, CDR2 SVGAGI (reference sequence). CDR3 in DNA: TGTGCCAGCAGTCCCCCGGGGACACTCTCCTACGAGCAGTACTTC. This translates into CASSPPGTLSYEQYF.

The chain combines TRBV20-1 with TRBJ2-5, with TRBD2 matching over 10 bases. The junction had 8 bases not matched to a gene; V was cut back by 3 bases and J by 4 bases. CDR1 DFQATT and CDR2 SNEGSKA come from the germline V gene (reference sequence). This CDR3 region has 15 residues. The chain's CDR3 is CSASGASGSVETQYF. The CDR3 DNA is TGCAGTGCTAGTGGCGCTAGCGGGAGTGTAGAGACCCAGTACTTC.

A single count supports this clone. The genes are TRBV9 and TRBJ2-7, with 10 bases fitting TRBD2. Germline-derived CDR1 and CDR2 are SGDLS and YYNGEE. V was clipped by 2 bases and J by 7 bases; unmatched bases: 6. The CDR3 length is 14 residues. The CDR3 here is CASSVGLAEGEQYF. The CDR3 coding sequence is TGTGCCAGCAGCGTTGGACTAGCGGAAGGGGAGCAGTACTTC. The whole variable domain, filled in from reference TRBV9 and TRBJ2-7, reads DSGVTQTPKHLITATGQRVTLRCSPRSGDLSVYWYQQSLDQGLQFLIQYYNGEERAKGNILERFSAQQFPDLHSELNLSSLELGDSALYFCASSVGLAEGEQYFGPGTRLTVT.

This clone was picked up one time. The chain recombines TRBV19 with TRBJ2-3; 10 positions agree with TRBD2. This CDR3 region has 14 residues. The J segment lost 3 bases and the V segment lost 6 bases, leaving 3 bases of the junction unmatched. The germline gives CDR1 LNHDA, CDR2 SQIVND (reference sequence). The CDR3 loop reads CASRSGRGTDTQYF. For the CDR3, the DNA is TGTGCCAGTAGGAGCGGGAGGGGGACAGATACGCAGTATTTT.

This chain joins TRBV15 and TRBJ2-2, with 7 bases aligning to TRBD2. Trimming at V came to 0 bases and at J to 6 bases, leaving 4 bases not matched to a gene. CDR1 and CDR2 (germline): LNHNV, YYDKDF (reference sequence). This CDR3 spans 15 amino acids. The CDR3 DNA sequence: TGTGCCACCAGCAGAGATACTAGCGCTCCCGGGGAGCTGTTTTTT. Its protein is CATSRDTSAPGELFF.

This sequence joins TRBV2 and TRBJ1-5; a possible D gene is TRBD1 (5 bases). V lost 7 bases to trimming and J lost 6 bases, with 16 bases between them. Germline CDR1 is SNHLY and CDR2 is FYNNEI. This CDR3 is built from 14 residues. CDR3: CASKEGQGGQPQHF. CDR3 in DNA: TGTGCCAGCAAAGAAGGGCAGGGTGGTCAGCCCCAGCATTTT.